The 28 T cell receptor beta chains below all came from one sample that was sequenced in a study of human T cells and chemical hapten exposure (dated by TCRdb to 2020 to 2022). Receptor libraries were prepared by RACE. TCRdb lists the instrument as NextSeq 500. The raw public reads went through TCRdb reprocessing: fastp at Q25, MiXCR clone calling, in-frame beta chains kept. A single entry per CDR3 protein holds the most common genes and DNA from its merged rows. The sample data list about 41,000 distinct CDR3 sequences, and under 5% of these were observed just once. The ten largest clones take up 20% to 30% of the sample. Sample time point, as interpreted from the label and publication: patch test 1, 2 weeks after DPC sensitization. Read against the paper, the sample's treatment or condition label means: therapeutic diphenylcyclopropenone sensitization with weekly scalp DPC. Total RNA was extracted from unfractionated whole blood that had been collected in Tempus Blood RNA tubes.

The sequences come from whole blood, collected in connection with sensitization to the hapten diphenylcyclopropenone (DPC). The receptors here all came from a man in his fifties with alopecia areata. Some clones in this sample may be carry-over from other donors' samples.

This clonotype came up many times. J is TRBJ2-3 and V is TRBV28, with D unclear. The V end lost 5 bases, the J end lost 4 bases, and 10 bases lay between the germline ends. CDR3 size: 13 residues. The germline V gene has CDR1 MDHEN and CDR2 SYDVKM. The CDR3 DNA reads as TGTGCCAGCAGTCTCCCGCTCTCAGATACGCAGTATTTT. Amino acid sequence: CASSLPLSDTQYF.

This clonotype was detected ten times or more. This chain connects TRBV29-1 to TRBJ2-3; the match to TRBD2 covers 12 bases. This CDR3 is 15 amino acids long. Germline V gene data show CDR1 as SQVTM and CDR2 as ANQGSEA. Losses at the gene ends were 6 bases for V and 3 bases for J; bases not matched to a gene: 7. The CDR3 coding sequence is TGCAGCGTATCGAGACTAGCGGGAGAAACAGATACGCAGTATTTT. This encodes CSVSRLAGETDTQYF.

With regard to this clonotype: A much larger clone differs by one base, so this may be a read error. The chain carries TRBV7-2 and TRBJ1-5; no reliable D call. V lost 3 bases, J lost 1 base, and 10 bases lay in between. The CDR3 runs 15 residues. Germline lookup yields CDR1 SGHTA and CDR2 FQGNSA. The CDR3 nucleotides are TGTGCCAGCAGCTTTGTGGCGGGGAGCAATCAGCCCCAGCATTTT. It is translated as CASSFVAGSNQPQHF.

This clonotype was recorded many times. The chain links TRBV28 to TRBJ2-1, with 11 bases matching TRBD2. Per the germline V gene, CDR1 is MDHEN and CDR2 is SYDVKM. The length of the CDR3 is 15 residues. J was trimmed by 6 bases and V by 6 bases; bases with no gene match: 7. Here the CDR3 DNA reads TGTGCCAGCAGCCCCGGGACTAGCGGAGTCAATGAGCAGTTCTTC. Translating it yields CASSPGTSGVNEQFF.

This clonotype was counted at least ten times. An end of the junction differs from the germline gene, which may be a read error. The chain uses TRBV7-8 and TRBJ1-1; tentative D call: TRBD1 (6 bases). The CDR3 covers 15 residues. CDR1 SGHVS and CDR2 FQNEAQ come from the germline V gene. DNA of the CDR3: TGTGTCAGCAGCCCTAGGCTGGGGGCGCGGACTGAAGCTTTCTTT. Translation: CVSSPRLGARTEAFF.

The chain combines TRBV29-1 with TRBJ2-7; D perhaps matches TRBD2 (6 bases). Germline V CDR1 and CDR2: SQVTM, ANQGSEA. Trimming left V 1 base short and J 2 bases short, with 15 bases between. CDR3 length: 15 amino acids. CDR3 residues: CSVEGVGGAAYEQYF. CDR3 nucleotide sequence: TGCAGCGTTGAAGGGGTAGGAGGGGCGGCCTACGAGCAGTACTTC.

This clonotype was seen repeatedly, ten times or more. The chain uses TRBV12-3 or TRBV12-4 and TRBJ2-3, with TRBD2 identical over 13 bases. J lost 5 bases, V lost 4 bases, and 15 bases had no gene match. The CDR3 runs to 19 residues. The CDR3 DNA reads TGTGCCAGCAGTTCCCACGGACTAGCGGGAGAGAGGTTCGGAGATACGCAGTATTTT. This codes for CASSSHGLAGERFGDTQYF.

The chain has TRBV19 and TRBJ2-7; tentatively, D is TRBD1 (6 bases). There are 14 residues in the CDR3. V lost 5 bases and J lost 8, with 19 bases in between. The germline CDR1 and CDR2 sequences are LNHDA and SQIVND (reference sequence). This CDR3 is CASSDRPGQGQQYF. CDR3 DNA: TGTGCCAGTAGTGACAGGCCGGGACAAGGCCAGCAGTACTTC.

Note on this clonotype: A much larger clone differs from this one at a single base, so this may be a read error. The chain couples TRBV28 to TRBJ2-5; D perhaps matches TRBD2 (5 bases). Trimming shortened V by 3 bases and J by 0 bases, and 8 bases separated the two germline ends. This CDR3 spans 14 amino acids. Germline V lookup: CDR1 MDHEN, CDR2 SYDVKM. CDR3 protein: CASSLSGYQETQYF. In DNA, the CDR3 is TGTGCCAGCAGTTTGTCGGGGTACCAAGAGACCCAGTACTTC.

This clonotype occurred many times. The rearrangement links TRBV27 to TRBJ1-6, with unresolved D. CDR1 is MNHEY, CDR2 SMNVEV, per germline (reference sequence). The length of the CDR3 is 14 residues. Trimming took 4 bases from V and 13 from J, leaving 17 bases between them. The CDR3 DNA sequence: TGTGCCAGCAGTTCCTCAGGCAGGTTCTTTCCCCTCCACTTT. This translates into CASSSSGRFFPLHF.

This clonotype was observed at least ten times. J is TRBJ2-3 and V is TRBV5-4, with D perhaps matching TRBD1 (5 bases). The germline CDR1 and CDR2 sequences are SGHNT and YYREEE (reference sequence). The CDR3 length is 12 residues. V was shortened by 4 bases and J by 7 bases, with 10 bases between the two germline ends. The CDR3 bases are TGTGCCAGCAGCATCGACAGAAATACGCAGTATTTT. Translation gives CASSIDRNTQYF.

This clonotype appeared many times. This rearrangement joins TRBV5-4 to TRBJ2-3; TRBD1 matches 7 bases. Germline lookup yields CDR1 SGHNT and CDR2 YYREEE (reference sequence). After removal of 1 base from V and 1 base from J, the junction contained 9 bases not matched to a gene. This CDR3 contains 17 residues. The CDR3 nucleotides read TGTGCCAGCAGCTTGAGGGGACAGTCCGTCGGCACAGATACGCAGTATTTT. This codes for CASSLRGQSVGTDTQYF.

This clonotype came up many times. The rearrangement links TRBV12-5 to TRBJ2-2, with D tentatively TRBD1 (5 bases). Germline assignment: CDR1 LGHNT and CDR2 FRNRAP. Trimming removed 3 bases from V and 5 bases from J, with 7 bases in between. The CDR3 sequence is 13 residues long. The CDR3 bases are TGTGCTAGTGGTTTAGGGGAAACCGGGGAGCTGTTTTTT. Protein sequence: CASGLGETGELFF.

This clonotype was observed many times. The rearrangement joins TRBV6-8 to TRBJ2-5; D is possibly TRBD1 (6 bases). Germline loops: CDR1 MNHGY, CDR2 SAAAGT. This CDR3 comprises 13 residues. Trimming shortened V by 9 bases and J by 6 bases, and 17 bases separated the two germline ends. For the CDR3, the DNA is TGTGCCAGAGTCTATCACAGGGATAAGACCCAGTACTTC. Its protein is CARVYHRDKTQYF.

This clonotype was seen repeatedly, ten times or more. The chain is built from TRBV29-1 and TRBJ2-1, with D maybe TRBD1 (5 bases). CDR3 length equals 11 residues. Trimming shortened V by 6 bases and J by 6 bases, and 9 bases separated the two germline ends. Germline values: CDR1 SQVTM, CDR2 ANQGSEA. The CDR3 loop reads CSVRAINEQFF. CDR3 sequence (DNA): TGCAGCGTCAGGGCTATCAATGAGCAGTTCTTC.

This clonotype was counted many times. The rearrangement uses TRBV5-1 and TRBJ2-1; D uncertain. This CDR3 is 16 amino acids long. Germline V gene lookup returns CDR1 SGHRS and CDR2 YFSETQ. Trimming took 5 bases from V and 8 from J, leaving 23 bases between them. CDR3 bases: TGCGCCAGCAGTTTTCTTAATGTGGACGTGGGCGATGAGCAGTTCTTC. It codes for CASSFLNVDVGDEQFF.

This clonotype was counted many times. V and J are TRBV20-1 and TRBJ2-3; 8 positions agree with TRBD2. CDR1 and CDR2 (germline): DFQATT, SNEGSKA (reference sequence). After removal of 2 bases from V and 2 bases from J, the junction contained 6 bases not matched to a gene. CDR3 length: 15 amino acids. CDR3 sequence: CSARTAGVLTDTQYF. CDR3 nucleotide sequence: TGCAGTGCTAGAACAGCGGGAGTTCTCACAGATACGCAGTATTTT.

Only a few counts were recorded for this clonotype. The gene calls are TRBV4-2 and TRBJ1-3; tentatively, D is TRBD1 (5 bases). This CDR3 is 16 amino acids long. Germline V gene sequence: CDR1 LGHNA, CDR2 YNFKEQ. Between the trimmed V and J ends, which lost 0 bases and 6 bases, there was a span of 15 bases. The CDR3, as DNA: TGTGCCAGCAGCCAAGAGATAAGAGGGGTTGAAAACACCATATATTTT. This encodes CASSQEIRGVENTIYF.

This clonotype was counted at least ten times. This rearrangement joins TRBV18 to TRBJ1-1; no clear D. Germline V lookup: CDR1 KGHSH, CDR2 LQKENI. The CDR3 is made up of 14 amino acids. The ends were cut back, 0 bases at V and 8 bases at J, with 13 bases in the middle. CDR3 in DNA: TGTGCCAGCTCACCACCGGAAGTCATTAAAGAAGCTTTCTTT. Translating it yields CASSPPEVIKEAFF.

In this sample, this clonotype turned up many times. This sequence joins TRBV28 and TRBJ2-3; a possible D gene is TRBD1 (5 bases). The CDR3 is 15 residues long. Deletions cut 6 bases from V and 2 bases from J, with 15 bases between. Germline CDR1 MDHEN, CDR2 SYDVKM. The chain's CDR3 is CASSPTVPPTDTQYF. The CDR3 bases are TGTGCCAGCAGCCCGACAGTCCCCCCCACAGATACGCAGTATTTT.

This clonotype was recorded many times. CDR3 in amino acids: CASSLQLLGAGELFF. CDR3 DNA sequence: TGTGCCAGCAGCCTCCAGTTATTGGGAGCCGGGGAGCTGTTTTTT. J is TRBJ2-2 and V is TRBV11-2; possible D gene TRBD2, 5 bases. V was cut by 5 bases and J by 6 bases, with 16 bases left in between. CDR1 and CDR2 from the germline V gene are SGHAT and FQNNGV. The CDR3 extends over 15 amino acids.

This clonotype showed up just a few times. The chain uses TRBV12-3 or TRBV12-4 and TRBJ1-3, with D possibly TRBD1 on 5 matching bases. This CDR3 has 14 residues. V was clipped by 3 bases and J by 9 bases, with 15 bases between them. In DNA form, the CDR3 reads TGTGCCAGCAGTTTGAACGGGCCCGGGGCCACCATATATTTT. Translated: CASSLNGPGATIYF.

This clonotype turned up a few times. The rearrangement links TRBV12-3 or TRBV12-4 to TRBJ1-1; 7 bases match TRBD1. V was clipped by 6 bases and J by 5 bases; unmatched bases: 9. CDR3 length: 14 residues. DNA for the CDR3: TGTGCCAGCAGGACTGTCGACAGGGATACTGAAGCTTTCTTT. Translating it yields CASRTVDRDTEAFF.

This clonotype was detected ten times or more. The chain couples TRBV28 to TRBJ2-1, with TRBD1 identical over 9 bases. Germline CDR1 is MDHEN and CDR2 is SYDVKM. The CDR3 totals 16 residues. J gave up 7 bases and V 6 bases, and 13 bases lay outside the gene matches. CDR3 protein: CASSPLQDRGWNEQFF. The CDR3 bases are TGTGCCAGCAGCCCTTTACAGGACAGGGGTTGGAATGAGCAGTTCTTC.

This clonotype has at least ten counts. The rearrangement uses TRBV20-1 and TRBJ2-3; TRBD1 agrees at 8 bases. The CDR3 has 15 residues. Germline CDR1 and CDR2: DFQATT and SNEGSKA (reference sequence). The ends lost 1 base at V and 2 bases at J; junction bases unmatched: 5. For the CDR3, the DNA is TGCAGTGCTAGAGGGCAGGGGGCAAACACAGATACGCAGTATTTT. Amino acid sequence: CSARGQGANTDTQYF.

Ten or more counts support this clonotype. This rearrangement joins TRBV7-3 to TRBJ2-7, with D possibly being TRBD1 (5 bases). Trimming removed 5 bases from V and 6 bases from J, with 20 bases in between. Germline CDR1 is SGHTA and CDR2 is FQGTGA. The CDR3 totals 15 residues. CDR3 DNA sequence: TGTGCCAGCAGCCCCCTGGGGCCCAGTGGATGCGAGCAGTACTTC. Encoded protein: CASSPLGPSGCEQYF.

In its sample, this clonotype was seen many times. The CDR3: CASSQQNSNQPQHF. The CDR3 nucleotides are TGCGCCAGCAGCCAGCAGAATAGCAATCAGCCCCAGCATTTT. The rearrangement uses TRBV4-3 and TRBJ1-5; D gene uncertain. The germline V gene has CDR1 LGHNA and CDR2 YSLEER. The V and J ends lost 3 bases and 0 bases respectively, with 6 bases between them. The CDR3 spans 14 residues.

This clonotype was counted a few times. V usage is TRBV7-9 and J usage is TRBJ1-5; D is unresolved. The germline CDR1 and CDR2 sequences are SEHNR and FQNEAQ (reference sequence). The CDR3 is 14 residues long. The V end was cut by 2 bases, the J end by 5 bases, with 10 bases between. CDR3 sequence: CASSLSSPDQPQHF. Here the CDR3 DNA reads TGTGCCAGCAGCTTAAGCTCCCCCGATCAGCCCCAGCATTTT.